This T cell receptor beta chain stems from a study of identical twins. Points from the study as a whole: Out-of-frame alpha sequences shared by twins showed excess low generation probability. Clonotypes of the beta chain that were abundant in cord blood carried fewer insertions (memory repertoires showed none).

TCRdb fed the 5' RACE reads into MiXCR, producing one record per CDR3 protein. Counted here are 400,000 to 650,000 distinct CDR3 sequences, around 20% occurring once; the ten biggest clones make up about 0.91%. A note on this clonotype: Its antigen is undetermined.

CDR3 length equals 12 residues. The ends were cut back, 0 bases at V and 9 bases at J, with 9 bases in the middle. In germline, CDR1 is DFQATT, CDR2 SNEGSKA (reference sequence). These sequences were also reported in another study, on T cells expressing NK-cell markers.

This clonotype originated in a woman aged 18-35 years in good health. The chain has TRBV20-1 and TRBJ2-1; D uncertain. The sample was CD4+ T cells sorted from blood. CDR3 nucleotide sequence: TGCAGTGCTAGAGATTCAGTGGGTGAGCAGTTCTTC. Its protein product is CSARDSVGEQFF.